This T cell receptor beta chain was sequenced in a study of T cells in Graves' hyperthyroidism and ophthalmopathy (dated by TCRdb to 2018 to 2020). With regard to the full study: Peripheral blood was collected at initial diagnosis, before any treatment. To identify distinguishing TCR V-J signatures, a discovery cohort of around 100 patients was used, comprising 40 to 45 with Graves' ophthalmopathy and 57 with stable Graves' hyperthyroidism. Prospective prediction of ophthalmopathy was tested in an independent validation cohort consisting of fewer than 20 hyperthyroidism patients and some 15 patients who later progressed to ophthalmopathy. The 75 to 100 discovery patients were divided at random into training and test sets in a 7:3 ratio. In addition, the study compared T-cell repertoires in thyroid tissue and in blood from six Graves' hyperthyroidism patients. Following sampling, methimazole starting at 30 mg daily was given to hyperthyroidism patients, and high-dose intravenous methylprednisolone was given to ophthalmopathy patients. According to the paper, TCR Vbeta CDR3 sequencing was carried out on 135 peripheral blood samples, which came from under 50 ophthalmopathy, 75 or so hyperthyroidism and approximately 17 progressor patients. The paper's findings and limits, for the study overall: No statistical method was used to set the sample size in advance, and investigators knew the group allocation. A 13 V-J signature model separated ophthalmopathy from stable hyperthyroidism, with approximately 86% sensitivity and roughly 81% specificity in cross-validation and 80%/75% in testing. Most expanded thyroid clonotypes (frequency above 0.001) were also detected in blood, suggesting blood repertoires may reflect thyroid immune responses. In validation, the model predicted progression to ophthalmopathy a median of around 6.5 months before onset, with roughly 71% sensitivity and about 72% specificity.

This clonotype was observed at least ten times. Its specific antigen is unknown. Base-call qualities are not available, and no considerably larger clone is one nucleotide away. The TCR beta CDR3 regions were amplified from the RNA transcripts. The first round of RT-PCR for the TCR CDR3 was performed with the HTBI primer set and the Qiagen OneStep RT-PCR kit. The libraries were constructed in a second round of multiplex PCR and then size-selected and purified. Sequencing of the libraries was done on an Illumina HiSeq2000 using paired-end 100 bp reads. Per the source publication's procedure: SOAPnuke was used to process the raw data, throwing out any read that contained adapters or uncalled bases, had a mean Phred below 15, or lacked an exact constant-primer or identifier match. COPE v1.2.5 was used to merge the high-quality paired reads, and each unique nucleotide sequence was defined as a clonotype. Clonotypes were aligned to IMGT TRBV, TRBD and TRBJ reference segments using MiTCR v1.1. Analysis was restricted to V-J combinations with a frequency above 0.0001, which covered 99.2% of repertoires. A TCS score was defined as the ratio between F50 (clonal expansion) and ExV (chaos), using BLOSUM62-based TCRdist between CDR3 peptides within each V-J. Welch's t-statistics and random forest reduced around 510 V-J features to 13, which were used in a naive Bayes classifier (R e1071). TCRdb trimmed public reads at Q25 via fastp, called clones via MiXCR and kept in-frame beta chains. Merged by CDR3 protein, the rows form single entries marked with the most common genes and DNA. The V and J calls were not made by the authors but by TCRdb's processing. This sample lists over 500,000 distinct CDR3 sequences; 15% to 20% were detected once. The ten biggest clones cover about 31% of the sample.

CDR1 DFQATT and CDR2 SNEGSKA were looked up in the germline V gene (reference sequence). V loses 5 bases of germline sequence and J loses 3 bases, and the interval between the two ends is 14 bases. From the cysteine up to the phenylalanine, the CDR3 has a length of 13 residues. Only CDR3 DNA remains: 39 bases, in frame from the first base. In the ophthalmopathy patients, disease was moderately to severely active, with a Clinical Activity Score of 3 or more, a NOSPECS grade of 4 or more, and a duration of less than 3 months. The study excluded patients with uncontrolled infections, other autoimmune diseases, pregnancy or lactation. Diagnoses relied on clinical symptoms, serum thyroxine and TRAb, thyroid ultrasound and orbital computed tomography. Ficoll-Paque density gradient centrifugation was used to isolate PBMCs from 10 ml of fresh peripheral blood. Trizol reagent was used to extract total RNA, and RNA quality was then checked on an Agilent 2100 Bioanalyzer.

The chain uses TRBV20-1 and TRBJ2-7; TRBD2 could be the D gene, as 6 bases match. This TCR came from a woman in her 30s with Graves' ophthalmopathy. The material sequenced was blood. The nucleotide sequence reads as follows: TGCAGTGCTCCCTATCGGGGGAGCTACGAGCAGTACTTC. Its translation is CSAPYRGSYEQYF.